This T cell receptor beta chain was documented in a study of chemoradiotherapy in HPV16-positive cancers. Germline values: CDR1 SGHRS, CDR2 YFSETQ. V shed 3 bases, J shed 3 bases, and the junction held 6 bases outside the gene matches. The CDR3 length is 14 residues. The sample holds a few counts of this clone. The method was immunoSEQ multiplex PCR; TCRdb's version includes in-frame clones alone and lacks a portion of them. The sample consists of over 10,000 clones, around three fifths of them appearing once. The chain joins TRBV5-1 to TRBJ2-7; 7 nucleotides match TRBD1. The sequence derives from a human donor with HPV-associated anogenital cancer. Specimen collection occurred from a patient who underwent chemoradiotherapy. The CDR3 protein is CASSYPTGNYEQYF. The CDR3 region has the DNA TGCGCCAGCAGCTACCCGACAGGGAACTACGAGCAGTACTTC.